One sample yielded the 18 T cell receptor beta chains listed below, sequenced in a study of T cells in localized non-small cell lung cancer. Profiled with immunoSEQ multiplex PCR; TCRdb holds only in-frame clones, not every one. The table has under 35,000 clones, 92% seen once. Sequencing used peripheral blood, obtained before any cancer treatment. All receptors come from a female donor over 55 with stage I lung adenocarcinoma.

The CDR3 sequence: CASSSKRLATGETQYF. CDR3 nucleotide sequence: TGCGCCAGCAGCTCGAAACGACTAGCGACCGGAGAGACCCAGTACTTC. The chain employs TRBV5-1 and TRBJ2-5, with 8 bases matching TRBD2. CDR3 size: 16 residues. With V trimmed by 3 bases and J by 4 bases, 11 bases remained unmatched. Germline loops: CDR1 SGHRS, CDR2 YFSETQ. Together with reference TRBV5-1 and TRBJ2-5, the CDR3 gives the full variable domain: KAGVTQTPRYLIKTRGQQVTLSCSPISGHRSVSWYQQTPGQGLQFLFEYFSETQRNKGNFPGRFSGRQFSNSRSEMNVSTLELGDSALYLCASSSKRLATGETQYFGPGTRLLVL.

The chain has TRBV9 and TRBJ1-1, with 11 bases lining up with TRBD1. Germline values: CDR1 SGDLS, CDR2 YYNGEE. This CDR3 has 14 residues. The J segment lost 4 bases and the V segment lost 3 bases, leaving 2 bases of the junction unmatched. CDR3 coding DNA: TGTGCCAGCAGCGCCGGGACAGGGGGCACTGAAGCTTTCTTT. As protein: CASSAGTGGTEAFF.

This chain uses TRBV5-4 with TRBJ1-3; no clear D. The CDR3 extends over 15 amino acids. Germline-derived CDR1 and CDR2 are SGHNT and YYREEE (reference sequence). The ends were cut back, 4 bases at V and 4 bases at J, with 15 bases in the middle. The CDR3 reads CASSPYREIGNTIYF. In nucleotides, the CDR3 is TGTGCCAGCAGCCCCTACCGGGAGATAGGAAACACCATATATTTT.

V and J are TRBV28 and TRBJ2-7; D is uncertain. V gave up 3 bases and J gave up 2 bases, with 11 bases separating them. This CDR3 is built from 14 residues. Germline CDR1 and CDR2: MDHEN and SYDVKM. The CDR3 here is CASSLPHHTYEQYF. The CDR3 DNA follows: TGTGCCAGCAGTTTGCCCCACCACACCTACGAGCAGTACTTC.

The chain combines TRBV4-3 with TRBJ1-5; D is uncertain. The germline V gene encodes CDR1 LGHNA and CDR2 YSLEER. V was shortened by 0 bases and J by 3 bases, with 9 bases between the two germline ends. This CDR3 comprises 15 residues. CDR3 nucleotide sequence: TGCGCCAGCAGCCAAGAAGGAGGTAACAATCAGCCCCAGCATTTT. This sequence encodes CASSQEGGNNQPQHF.

Here the CDR3 reads CAWSVVGVYLGNTIYF. CDR3 sequence (DNA): TGTGCCTGGAGTGTCGTGGGGGTCTACCTTGGAAACACCATATATTTT. The rearrangement uses TRBV30 and TRBJ1-3; TRBD1 is a possible D gene (5 bases). The V gene lost 0 bases and the J gene lost 3 bases, with 15 bases spanning the gap. The CDR3 length is 16 residues. Per germline, CDR1 GTSNPN and CDR2 SVGIG (reference sequence).

This chain joins TRBV6-6 and TRBJ1-1; 7 bases agree with TRBD1. Germline V gene lookup returns CDR1 MNHNY and CDR2 SVGAGI (reference sequence). The length of the CDR3 is 12 residues. V lost 6 bases to trimming and J lost 6 bases; unmatched junction nucleotides: 4. Written as DNA, the CDR3 is TGTGCCAGCAGCGATACAGGGGCTGAAGCTTTCTTT. Translated: CASSDTGAEAFF.

V gene TRBV19 combines with J gene TRBJ2-5; D is possibly TRBD1 or TRBD2 (5 bases each). The CDR3 totals 13 residues. Germline CDR1 and CDR2: LNHDA and SQIVND (reference sequence). The CDR3 protein is CASGQGDQETQYF. DNA of the CDR3: TGTGCATCCGGGCAGGGAGACCAAGAGACCCAGTACTTC.

Only a few counts were recorded for this clone. This chain connects TRBV5-4 to TRBJ1-6, with 7 bases identical to TRBD1. The length of the CDR3 is 16 residues. The germline gives CDR1 SGHNT, CDR2 YYREEE (reference sequence). V shed 0 bases, J shed 5 bases, and the junction held 5 bases outside the gene matches. The CDR3 sequence: CASSLGAGGDNSPLHF. In nucleotides, the CDR3 is TGTGCCAGCAGCTTGGGGGCAGGGGGAGATAATTCACCCCTCCACTTT.

This clone was seen only once. This chain links TRBV29-1 with TRBJ2-7; D unresolved. V lost 6 bases and J 2 bases, leaving 11 bases between the germline ends. The CDR3 length is 12 residues. The germline gives CDR1 SQVTM, CDR2 ANQGSEA. The CDR3 DNA is TGCAGCGTCCGGCTACTCGCCTACGAGCAGTACTTC. Translation: CSVRLLAYEQYF.

The genes are TRBV11-2 and TRBJ2-5; TRBD2 is a possible D gene (6 bases). CDR1 SGHAT and CDR2 FQNNGV come from the germline V gene. The CDR3 length is 12 residues. V lost 6 bases, J lost 5 bases, and 10 bases lay in between. The CDR3 DNA reads as TGTGCCAGCAGAAGACGGGGGGAGACCCAGTACTTC. Residues: CASRRRGETQYF.

The V call is TRBV30, the J call TRBJ2-3; no clear D gene. The CDR3 runs 14 residues. V was cut by 1 base and J by 5 bases, with 13 bases left in between. CDR1 and CDR2 (germline): GTSNPN, SVGIG (reference sequence). The CDR3 nucleotides are TGTGCCTGGAGTGCTTCGGGCCTACGAGATACGCAGTATTTT. Translation gives CAWSASGLRDTQYF.

The chain employs TRBV30 and TRBJ1-6, with D perhaps TRBD1 (5 bases). Trimming pared 5 bases from V and 8 bases from J, leaving 16 bases between. Germline V gives CDR1 GTSNPN, CDR2 SVGIG (reference sequence). This CDR3 spans 14 amino acids. The CDR3 nucleotides are TGTGCCTGGTTAAGGGGACGGAGCGATTCACCCCTCCACTTT. Translating gives CAWLRGRSDSPLHF. Using reference TRBV30 and TRBJ1-6 for the parts outside the CDR3, the full variable domain is SQTIHQWPATLVQPVGSPLSLECTVEGTSNPNLYWYRQAAGRGLQLLFYSVGIGQISSEVPQNLSASRPQDRQFILSSKKLLLSDSGFYLCAWLRGRSDSPLHFGNGTRLTVT.

The rearrangement links TRBV7-8 to TRBJ1-5; no reliable D call. In germline, CDR1 is SGHVS, CDR2 FQNEAQ. This CDR3 has 15 amino acids. Trimming removed 1 base at V and 3 bases at J, with 10 bases between. The CDR3 DNA sequence: TGTGCCAGCAGCTTAGGAAGAGGGTCCAATCAGCCCCAGCATTTT. Protein: CASSLGRGSNQPQHF.

The chain uses TRBV6-5 and TRBJ1-1; D unclear. The CDR3 spans 12 residues. Germline V lookup: CDR1 MNHEY, CDR2 SVGAGI. V was clipped by 0 bases and J by 8 bases, with 7 bases between them. CDR3 DNA: TGTGCCAGCAGTTACTCAGGCCTGGAAGCTTTCTTT. Its translation: CASSYSGLEAFF.

The chain is built from TRBV5-5 and TRBJ1-2; D unclear. CDR3 size: 14 residues. Trimming left V 7 bases short and J 4 bases short, with 17 bases between. Germline CDR1 SGHKS, CDR2 YYEKEE (reference sequence). This CDR3 is CASVPGPGVYGYTF. CDR3 bases: TGTGCCAGCGTACCGGGCCCGGGAGTCTATGGCTACACCTTC.

This clone was seen only once. J is TRBJ1-1 and V is TRBV30, with TRBD1 identical over 7 bases. The germline gives CDR1 GTSNPN, CDR2 SVGIG (reference sequence). This CDR3 contains 15 residues. Trimming cost V 2 bases and J 2 bases; bases outside gene matches: 8. Here the CDR3 DNA reads TGTGCCTGGAGTCCGAGGGGGCAGGGTAACACTGAAGCTTTCTTT. Encoded protein: CAWSPRGQGNTEAFF. Full variable domain (outside the CDR3, taken from reference TRBV30 and TRBJ1-1): SQTIHQWPATLVQPVGSPLSLECTVEGTSNPNLYWYRQAAGRGLQLLFYSVGIGQISSEVPQNLSASRPQDRQFILSSKKLLLSDSGFYLCAWSPRGQGNTEAFFGQGTRLTVV.

The chain couples TRBV9 to TRBJ2-5; 7 bases map to TRBD1. The length of the CDR3 is 15 residues. The germline V gene encodes CDR1 SGDLS and CDR2 YYNGEE. V trimming: 4 bases; J trimming: 2 bases; junction bases outside the gene matches: 8. The CDR3 sequence: CASSRDSRIQETQYF. DNA of the CDR3: TGTGCCAGCAGCCGGGACAGCAGAATACAAGAGACCCAGTACTTC.